The present TCR beta chain was sequenced within a study of patients and donors after allogeneic stem cell transplantation. After removal of 0 bases from V and 4 bases from J, the junction contained 8 bases not matched to a gene. Germline loops: CDR1 DFQATT, CDR2 SNEGSKA (reference sequence). The CDR3 sequence is 15 residues long. Using its own MiXCR run on the RT-PCR reads, TCRdb lists one record per CDR3 protein. The sample lists 900,000 to 1,000,000 distinct CDR3 sequences; about a sixth were seen once. Sequences were obtained from blood, either unsorted or a sorted T cell fraction (not recorded which). The chain uses TRBV20-1 and TRBJ2-7; 8 bases are a match to TRBD2. The source of this sequence is a human donor who was either an allogeneic HSCT recipient or a stem cell or donor lymphocyte infusion donor (not recorded which). It is not recorded whose cells these are; they may come from a transplant donor. For the CDR3, the DNA is TGCAGTGCTAGAGATAGGACTAGCAGTAGGTACGAGCAGTACTTC. Translation: CSARDRTSSRYEQYF.